Below are 7 T cell receptor beta chains sequenced from a single sample in a study of CD4 T cells in relation to SARS-CoV-2 and coronaviruses. The unexposed donors gave CD4+ T cells in about 2011-2018, prior to COVID-19. After about ten days of culture, CD4+ T cells were isolated. Sequencing used immunoSEQ multiplex PCR; TCRdb keeps in-frame clones, though not all of them. In the table there are 25,000 to 35,000 clones, about two thirds of which are singletons. The antigens for these receptors are not known. Sequencing was performed on CD4+ T cells from PBMCs, cultured in vitro. The receptors here all came from a human donor in good health.

This sequence joins TRBV5-8 and TRBJ2-7; 9 bases line up with TRBD2. There are 15 residues in the CDR3. V shed 0 bases, J shed 7 bases, and the junction held 8 bases outside the gene matches. Germline V gene sequence: CDR1 SGHTS, CDR2 YDEGEE. CDR3 DNA: TGTGCCAGCAGCTTGGGGGTAGCGGGAGTAGGGGAGCAGTACTTC. This sequence encodes CASSLGVAGVGEQYF.

This rearrangement joins TRBV28 to TRBJ2-7; 14 positions agree with TRBD2. The CDR3 contains 16 residues. Germline V gene data show CDR1 as MDHEN and CDR2 as SYDVKM. The J segment lost 3 bases and the V segment lost 1 base, leaving 2 bases of the junction unmatched. This CDR3 is CASSLSGTSGSYEQYF. In nucleotides, the CDR3 is TGTGCCAGCAGTTTATCCGGGACTAGCGGGAGCTACGAGCAGTACTTC.

This clone was picked up one time. V gene TRBV9 combines with J gene TRBJ2-7; D might be TRBD1 (5 bases). With 0 bases removed from V and 3 bases from J, the gap between germline ends came to 16 bases. The CDR3 has 16 residues. CDR1 is SGDLS, CDR2 YYNGEE, per germline. CDR3 amino acids: CASSVDPDITLYEQYF. The CDR3 coding sequence is TGTGCCAGCAGCGTAGACCCGGACATCACCCTCTACGAGCAGTACTTC.

V and J are TRBV2 and TRBJ2-3, with 10 bases that match TRBD2. Trimming cost V 7 bases and J 2 bases; bases outside gene matches: 3. This CDR3 is built from 14 residues. Germline V CDR1 and CDR2: SNHLY, FYNNEI. The CDR3 is CASTLAGLTDTQYF. The CDR3 DNA reads TGTGCCAGCACACTAGCGGGACTCACAGATACGCAGTATTTT.

The chain joins TRBV5-4 to TRBJ2-3, with D tentatively TRBD1 (5 bases). CDR3 size: 15 residues. Germline CDR1 reads SGHNT; CDR2 reads YYREEE (reference sequence). V was clipped by 0 bases and J by 0 bases, with 8 bases between them. The CDR3 nucleotides are TGTGCCAGCAGCTTGGGACAGACCAGCACAGATACGCAGTATTTT. Its translation: CASSLGQTSTDTQYF.

This clone came up a few times. The chain carries TRBV29-1 and TRBJ1-3; D uncertain. CDR1 is SQVTM and CDR2 is ANQGSEA in the germline V gene. V was trimmed by 1 base and J by 3 bases, leaving 1 base between them. This CDR3 has 11 amino acids. CDR3 in amino acids: CSVEGGNTIYF. In nucleotides, the CDR3 is TGCAGCGTTGAAGGTGGAAACACCATATATTTT.

V and J are TRBV19 and TRBJ1-5, with 11 bases fitting TRBD1. The germline V gene has CDR1 LNHDA and CDR2 SQIVND (reference sequence). This CDR3 comprises 15 residues. Unmatched junction bases numbered 3, after V lost 6 bases and J lost 2 bases. The CDR3 DNA follows: TGTGCCAGTAGCGGGACAGGGGGGCGCAATCAGCCCCAGCATTTT. Translating it yields CASSGTGGRNQPQHF.